The 15 T cell receptor beta chains listed next were all sequenced from one sample in a study of T cells in Graves' hyperthyroidism and ophthalmopathy. Researchers amplified the TCR beta CDR3 regions from RNA transcripts. HTBI primers were the set used in a first-round RT-PCR of the TCR CDR3. Using its own MiXCR run on the multiplex PCR reads, TCRdb lists one record per CDR3 protein. The top ten hold more than 9.5% of the sample, which has more than 300,000 distinct CDR3 sequences, about 14% seen once. The material sequenced was blood. These receptors were obtained from a woman aged 55-70 years with Graves' hyperthyroidism.

There are many counts of this clonotype. The rearrangement joins TRBV27 to TRBJ2-5; 14 bases line up with TRBD2. V shed 6 bases, J shed 5 bases, and the junction held 5 bases outside the gene matches. The CDR3 extends over 15 amino acids. Germline V gene sequence: CDR1 MNHEY, CDR2 SMNVEV (reference sequence). The CDR3 loop reads CASSRTSGRRETQYF. The CDR3 DNA reads as TGTGCCAGCAGCAGGACTAGCGGGAGGCGGGAGACCCAGTACTTC.

This clonotype was detected ten times or more. The chain couples TRBV2 to TRBJ2-3; 8 bases align to TRBD2. The V gene's germline CDR1 is SNHLY and CDR2 FYNNEI. This CDR3 comprises 14 residues. After removal of 6 bases from V and 4 bases from J, the junction contained 6 bases not matched to a gene. The CDR3 reads CASRKSAGADTQYF. The CDR3 DNA is TGTGCCAGCAGGAAGTCAGCGGGGGCAGATACGCAGTATTTT.

The CDR3 nucleotides are TGTGCCTGGGAAGACAGGGCCTATGGCTACACCTTC. Translated, it gives CAWEDRAYGYTF. The rearrangement joins TRBV30 to TRBJ1-2; TRBD1 aligns across 7 bases. The V gene end was trimmed by 5 bases and the J gene end by 4 bases; junction bases not matched to a gene: 4. The CDR3 has 12 residues. CDR1 is GTSNPN, CDR2 SVGIG, per germline (reference sequence).

V is TRBV19 and J is TRBJ2-2, with a weak D call TRBD2 (5 bases). The CDR3 covers 15 residues. Germline V CDR1 and CDR2: LNHDA, SQIVND (reference sequence). With 1 base removed from V and 6 bases from J, the gap between germline ends came to 12 bases. The chain's CDR3 is CASSIALAAPGELFF. DNA of the CDR3: TGTGCCAGTAGTATAGCTCTAGCTGCCCCCGGGGAGCTGTTTTTT. The full variable domain, its missing parts supplied by reference TRBV19 and TRBJ2-2, is DGGITQSPKYLFRKEGQNVTLSCEQNLNHDAMYWYRQDPGQGLRLIYYSQIVNDFQKGDIAEGYSVSREKKESFPLTVTSAQKNPTAFYLCASSIALAAPGELFFGEGSRLTVL.

This clonotype was detected ten times or more. This chain links TRBV20-1 with TRBJ1-2, with 9 nucleotides matching TRBD1. The germline CDR1 and CDR2 sequences are DFQATT and SNEGSKA (reference sequence). V was pared by 7 bases and J by 6 bases, with 9 bases of the junction left unmatched. This CDR3 spans 13 amino acids. CDR3 region: CSVPEQGANGYTF. CDR3 nucleotides: TGCAGTGTCCCAGAACAGGGGGCGAATGGCTACACCTTC.

This clonotype came up a few times. The chain joins TRBV12-3 or TRBV12-4 to TRBJ1-3, with 7 bases fitting TRBD1. The CDR3 is 16 amino acids. The V segment lost 3 bases and the J segment 3 bases; nucleotides outside the gene matches: 8. The CDR3 DNA sequence: TGTGCCAGCAGTTTGATCGGACAGGCTGGTGGAAACACCATATATTTT. The encoded protein is CASSLIGQAGGNTIYF.

This clonotype was seen only a few times. The chain carries TRBV20-1 and TRBJ2-7; maybe TRBD2 (6 bases). Germline V gene lookup returns CDR1 DFQATT and CDR2 SNEGSKA (reference sequence). The V and J ends lost 0 bases and 5 bases respectively, with 17 bases between them. The CDR3 is made up of 15 amino acids. In DNA, the CDR3 is TGCAGTGCTAGAGATAGGAGGAGCGGGTTTAACGAGCAGTACTTC. As protein: CSARDRRSGFNEQYF.

This clonotype was seen many times. The rearrangement uses TRBV27 and TRBJ2-7; D is unresolved. Trimming took 10 bases from V and 2 from J, leaving 12 bases between them. The CDR3 loop spans 12 amino acids. Germline V lookup: CDR1 MNHEY, CDR2 SMNVEV (reference sequence). CDR3 sequence (DNA): TGTGCCAAACCTCCGAGCGCCTACGAGCAGTACTTC. Its translation: CAKPPSAYEQYF.

This clonotype appeared a single time. This sequence may be a read error, since a much larger clone differs from it by one base. The chain combines TRBV6-2 or TRBV6-3 with TRBJ2-5; D is perhaps TRBD2 (5 bases). This CDR3 has 14 residues. Germline assignment: CDR1 MNHEY and CDR2 SVGEGT. The CDR3 DNA reads as TGTGCCGGCAGTTCCGGACTGACTCAAGAGACCCAGTACTTC. Translation gives CAGSSGLTQETQYF.

This chain links TRBV27 with TRBJ1-4; TRBD1 aligns across 9 bases. V trimming: 5 bases; J trimming: 3 bases; junction bases outside the gene matches: 10. CDR1 and CDR2 (germline): MNHEY, SMNVEV (reference sequence). The CDR3 has 17 residues. The CDR3 spells CASSARQGGISNEKLFF. The CDR3 nucleotides are TGTGCCAGCAGTGCCCGACAGGGGGGCATTTCTAATGAAAAACTGTTTTTT.

This clonotype was seen many times. The chain uses TRBV7-9 and TRBJ2-7; 9 bases fit TRBD2. CDR3 length: 15 amino acids. J lost 6 bases, V lost 0 bases, and 6 bases had no gene match. The germline V gene has CDR1 SEHNR and CDR2 FQNEAQ (reference sequence). The CDR3 coding sequence is TGTGCCAGCAGCTTAGCGAATAGCGGGAGCTCCGAGCAGTACTTC. It encodes CASSLANSGSSEQYF.

In its sample, this clonotype was seen many times. The V gene is TRBV5-1, the J gene TRBJ2-1, with TRBD2 matching over 9 bases. The germline V gene encodes CDR1 SGHRS and CDR2 YFSETQ. This CDR3 has 15 amino acids. The J segment lost 9 bases and the V segment lost 0 bases, leaving 7 bases of the junction unmatched. CDR3 DNA: TGCGCCAGCAGCTTGGACCGGCGGGAGGGCGGTGAGCAGTTCTTC. As protein: CASSLDRREGGEQFF.

This clonotype was counted only a few times. This chain connects TRBV29-1 to TRBJ2-7, with TRBD1 as a possible D gene (6 bases). V was shortened by 7 bases and J by 2 bases, with 12 bases between the two germline ends. The germline gives CDR1 SQVTM, CDR2 ANQGSEA. This CDR3 has 12 amino acids. The CDR3 coding sequence is TGCAGCGGTATAGGGGACACCTACGAGCAGTACTTC. Amino acids: CSGIGDTYEQYF.

In regard to this clonotype: A much larger clone lies one base from this, so it may be a read error. The chain has TRBV5-1 and TRBJ2-1; 8 nucleotides align to TRBD2. Trimming at V came to 5 bases and at J to 2 bases, leaving 12 bases not matched to a gene. Germline V gene lookup returns CDR1 SGHRS and CDR2 YFSETQ. The CDR3 has 17 residues. The CDR3 here is CASRYKSGSRAYNEQFF. CDR3 nucleotide sequence: TGCGCCAGCAGATACAAGAGCGGGAGCCGGGCCTACAATGAGCAGTTCTTC.

V is TRBV6-2 or TRBV6-3 and J is TRBJ2-5, with 9 bases matching TRBD2. The CDR3 runs to 16 residues. V lost 2 bases to trimming and J lost 7 bases; unmatched junction nucleotides: 11. Germline V gene lookup returns CDR1 MNHEY and CDR2 SVGEGT. The CDR3 DNA reads TGTGCCAGCAGTTACGCCCAGCGGGAGGCCAATTGGACCCAGTACTTC. Translation: CASSYAQREANWTQYF.